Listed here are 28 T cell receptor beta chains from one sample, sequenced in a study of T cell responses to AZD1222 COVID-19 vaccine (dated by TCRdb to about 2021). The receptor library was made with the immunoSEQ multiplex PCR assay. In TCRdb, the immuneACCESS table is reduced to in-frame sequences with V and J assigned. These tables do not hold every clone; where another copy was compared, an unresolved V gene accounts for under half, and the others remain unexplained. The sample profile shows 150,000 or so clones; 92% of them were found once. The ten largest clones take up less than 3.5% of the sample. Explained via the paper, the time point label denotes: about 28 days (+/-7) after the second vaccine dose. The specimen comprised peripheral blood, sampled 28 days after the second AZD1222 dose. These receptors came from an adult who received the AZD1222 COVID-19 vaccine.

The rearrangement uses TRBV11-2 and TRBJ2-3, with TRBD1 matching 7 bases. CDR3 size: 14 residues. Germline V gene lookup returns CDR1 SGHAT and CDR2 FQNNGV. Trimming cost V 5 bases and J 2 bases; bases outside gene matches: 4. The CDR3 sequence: CASSTGTVTDTQYF. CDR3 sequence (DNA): TGTGCCAGCAGCACCGGGACAGTCACAGATACGCAGTATTTT.

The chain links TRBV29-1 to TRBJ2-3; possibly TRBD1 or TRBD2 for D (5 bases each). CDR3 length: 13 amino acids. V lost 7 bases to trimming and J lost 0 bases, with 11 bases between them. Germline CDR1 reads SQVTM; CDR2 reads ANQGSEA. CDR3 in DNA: TGCAGCGGAGGGACGCCGAGCACAGATACGCAGTATTTT. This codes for CSGGTPSTDTQYF.

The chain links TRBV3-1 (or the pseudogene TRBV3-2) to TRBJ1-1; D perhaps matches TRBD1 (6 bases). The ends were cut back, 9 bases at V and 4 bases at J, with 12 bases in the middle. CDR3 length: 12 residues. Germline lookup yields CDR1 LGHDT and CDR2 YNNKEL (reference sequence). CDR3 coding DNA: TGTGCCAGTCACAGGGATCCCACTGAAGCTTTCTTT. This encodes CASHRDPTEAFF.

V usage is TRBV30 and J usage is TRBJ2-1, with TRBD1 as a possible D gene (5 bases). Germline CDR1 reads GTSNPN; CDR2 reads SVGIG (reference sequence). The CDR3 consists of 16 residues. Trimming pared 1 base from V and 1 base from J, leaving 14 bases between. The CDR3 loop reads CAWSASLGPSYNEQFF. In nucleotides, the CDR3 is TGTGCCTGGAGTGCCAGTTTGGGGCCATCCTACAATGAGCAGTTCTTC.

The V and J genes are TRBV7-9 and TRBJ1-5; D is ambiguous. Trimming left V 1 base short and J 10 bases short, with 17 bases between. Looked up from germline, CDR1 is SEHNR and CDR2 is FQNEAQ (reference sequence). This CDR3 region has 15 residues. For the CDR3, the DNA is TGTGCCAGCAGCTTAGGCCGGACCGCAATCAGCCCCCAGCATTTT. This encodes CASSLGRTAISPQHF.

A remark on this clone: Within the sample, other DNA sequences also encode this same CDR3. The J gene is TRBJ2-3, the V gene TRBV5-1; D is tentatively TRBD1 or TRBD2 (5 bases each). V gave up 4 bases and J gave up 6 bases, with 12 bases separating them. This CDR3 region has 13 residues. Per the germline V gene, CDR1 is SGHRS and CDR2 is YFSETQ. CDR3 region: CASSLGPADTQYF. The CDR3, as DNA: TGCGCCAGCAGCCTGGGACCCGCTGATACGCAGTATTTT.

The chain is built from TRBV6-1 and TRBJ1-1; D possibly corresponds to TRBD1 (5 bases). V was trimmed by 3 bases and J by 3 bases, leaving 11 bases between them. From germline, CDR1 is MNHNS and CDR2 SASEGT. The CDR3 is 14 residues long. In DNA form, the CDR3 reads TGTGCCAGCAGTGAGCGGGGAGGGGACACTGAAGCTTTCTTT. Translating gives CASSERGGDTEAFF.

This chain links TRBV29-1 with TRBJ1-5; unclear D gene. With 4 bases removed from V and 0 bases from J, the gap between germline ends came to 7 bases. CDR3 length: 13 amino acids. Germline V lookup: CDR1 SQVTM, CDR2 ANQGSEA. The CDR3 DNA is TGCAGCGTTGCGGGTCATAGCAATCAGCCCCAGCATTTT. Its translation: CSVAGHSNQPQHF.

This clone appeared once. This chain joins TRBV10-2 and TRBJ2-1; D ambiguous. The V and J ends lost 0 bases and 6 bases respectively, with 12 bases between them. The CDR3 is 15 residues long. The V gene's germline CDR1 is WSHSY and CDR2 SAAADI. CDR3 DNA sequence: TGCGCCAGCAGTGAGTCCGGGCTGGGCATCAATGAGCAGTTCTTC. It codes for CASSESGLGINEQFF.

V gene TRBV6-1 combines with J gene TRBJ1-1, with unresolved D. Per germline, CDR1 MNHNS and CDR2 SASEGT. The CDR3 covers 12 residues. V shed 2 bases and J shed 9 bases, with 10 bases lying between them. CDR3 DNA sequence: TGTGCCAGCAGTGAAACCGCTCGACAAGCTTTCTTT. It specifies CASSETARQAFF.

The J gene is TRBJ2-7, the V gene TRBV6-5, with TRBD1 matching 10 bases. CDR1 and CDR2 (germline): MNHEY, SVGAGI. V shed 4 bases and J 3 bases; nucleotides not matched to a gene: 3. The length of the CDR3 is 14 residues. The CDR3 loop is CASSSRTGGYEQYF. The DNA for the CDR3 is TGTGCCAGCAGTTCCCGGACAGGGGGCTACGAGCAGTACTTC.

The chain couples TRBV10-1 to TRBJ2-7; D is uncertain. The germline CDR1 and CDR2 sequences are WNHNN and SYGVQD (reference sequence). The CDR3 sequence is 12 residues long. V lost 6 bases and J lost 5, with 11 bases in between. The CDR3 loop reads CASSSGRDEQYF. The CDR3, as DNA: TGCGCCAGCAGCTCCGGACGGGACGAGCAGTACTTC.

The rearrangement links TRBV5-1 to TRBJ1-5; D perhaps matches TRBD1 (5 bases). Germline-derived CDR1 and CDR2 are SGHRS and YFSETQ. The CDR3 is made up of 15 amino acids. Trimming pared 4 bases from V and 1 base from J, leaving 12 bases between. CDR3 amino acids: CASSPGHLSNQPQHF. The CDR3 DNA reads TGCGCCAGCAGCCCAGGACATTTAAGCAATCAGCCCCAGCATTTT.

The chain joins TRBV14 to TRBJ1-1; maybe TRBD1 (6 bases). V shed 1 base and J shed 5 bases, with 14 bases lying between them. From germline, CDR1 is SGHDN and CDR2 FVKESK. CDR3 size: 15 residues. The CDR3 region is CASSQGGLRGTEAFF. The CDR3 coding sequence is TGTGCCAGCAGCCAAGGGGGATTAAGGGGGACTGAAGCTTTCTTT.

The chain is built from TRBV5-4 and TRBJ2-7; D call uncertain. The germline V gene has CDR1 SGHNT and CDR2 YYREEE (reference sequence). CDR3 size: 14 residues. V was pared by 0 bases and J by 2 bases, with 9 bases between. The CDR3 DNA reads TGTGCCAGCAGCTTGGGGGTCAGAACCTACGAGCAGTACTTC. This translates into CASSLGVRTYEQYF. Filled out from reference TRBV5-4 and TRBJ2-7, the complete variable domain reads ETGVTQSPTHLIKTRGQQVTLRCSSQSGHNTVSWYQQALGQGPQFIFQYYREEENGRGNFPPRFSGLQFPNYSSELNVNALELDDSALYLCASSLGVRTYEQYFGPGTRLTVT.

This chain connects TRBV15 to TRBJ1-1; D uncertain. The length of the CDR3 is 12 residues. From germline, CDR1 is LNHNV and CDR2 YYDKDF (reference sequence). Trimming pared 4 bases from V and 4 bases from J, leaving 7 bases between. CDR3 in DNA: TGTGCCACCAGCACTGGGGTCACTGAAGCTTTCTTT. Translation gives CATSTGVTEAFF.

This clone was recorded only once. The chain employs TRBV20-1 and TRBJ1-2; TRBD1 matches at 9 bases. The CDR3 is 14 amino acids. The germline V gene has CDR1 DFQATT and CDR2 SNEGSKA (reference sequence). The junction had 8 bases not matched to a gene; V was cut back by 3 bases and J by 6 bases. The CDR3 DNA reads TGCAGTGCTAGTACTGTCCGGGACAGGGATGGCTACACCTTC. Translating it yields CSASTVRDRDGYTF.

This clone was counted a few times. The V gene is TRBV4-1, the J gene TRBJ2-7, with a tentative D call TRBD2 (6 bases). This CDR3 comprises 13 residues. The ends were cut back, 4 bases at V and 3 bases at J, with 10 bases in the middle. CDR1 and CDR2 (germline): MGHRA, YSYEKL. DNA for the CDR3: TGCGCCAGCAGCCGAGGACTAATCTACGAGCAGTACTTC. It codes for CASSRGLIYEQYF.

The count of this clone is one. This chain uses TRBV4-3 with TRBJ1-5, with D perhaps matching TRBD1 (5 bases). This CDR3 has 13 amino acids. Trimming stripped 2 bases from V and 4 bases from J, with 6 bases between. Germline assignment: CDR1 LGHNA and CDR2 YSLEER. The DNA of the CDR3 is TGCGCCAGCAGCCAACAGGGAAATCAGCCCCAGCATTTT. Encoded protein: CASSQQGNQPQHF.

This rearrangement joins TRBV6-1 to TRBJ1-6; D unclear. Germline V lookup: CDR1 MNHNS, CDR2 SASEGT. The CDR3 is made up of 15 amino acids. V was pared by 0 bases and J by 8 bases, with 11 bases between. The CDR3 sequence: CASSEAIGFDSPLHF. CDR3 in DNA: TGTGCCAGCAGTGAAGCGATAGGGTTTGATTCACCCCTCCACTTT.

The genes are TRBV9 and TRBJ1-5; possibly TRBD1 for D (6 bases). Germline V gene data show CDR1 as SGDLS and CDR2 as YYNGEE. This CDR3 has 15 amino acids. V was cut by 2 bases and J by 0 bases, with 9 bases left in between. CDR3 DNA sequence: TGTGCCAGCAGCGTCTCAGGGGATAGCAATCAGCCCCAGCATTTT. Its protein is CASSVSGDSNQPQHF.

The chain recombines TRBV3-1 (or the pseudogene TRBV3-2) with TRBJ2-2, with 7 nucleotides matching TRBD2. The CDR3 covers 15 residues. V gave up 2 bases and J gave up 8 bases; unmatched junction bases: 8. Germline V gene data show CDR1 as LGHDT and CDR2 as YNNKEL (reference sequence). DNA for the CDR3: TGTGCCAGCAGCCAAACGGGAGGCCCCACGGGGGAGCTGTTTTTT. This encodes CASSQTGGPTGELFF.

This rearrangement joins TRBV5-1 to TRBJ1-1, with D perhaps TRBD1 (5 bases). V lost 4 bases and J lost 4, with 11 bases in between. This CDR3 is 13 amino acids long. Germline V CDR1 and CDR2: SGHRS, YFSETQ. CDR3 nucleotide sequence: TGCGCCAGCAGCCCCAGGGATGGCACTGAAGCTTTCTTT. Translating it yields CASSPRDGTEAFF.

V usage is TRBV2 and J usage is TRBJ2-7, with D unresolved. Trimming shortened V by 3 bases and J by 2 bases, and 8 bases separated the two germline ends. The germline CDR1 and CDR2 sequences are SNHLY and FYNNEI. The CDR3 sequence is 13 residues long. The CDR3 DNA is TGTGCCAGCAGTGACAGCACGACCTACGAGCAGTACTTC. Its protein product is CASSDSTTYEQYF. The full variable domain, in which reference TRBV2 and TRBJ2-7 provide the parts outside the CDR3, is EPEVTQTPSHQVTQMGQEVILRCVPISNHLYFYWYRQILGQKVEFLVSFYNNEISEKSEIFDDQFSVERPDGSNFTLKIRSTKLEDSAMYFCASSDSTTYEQYFGPGTRLTVT.

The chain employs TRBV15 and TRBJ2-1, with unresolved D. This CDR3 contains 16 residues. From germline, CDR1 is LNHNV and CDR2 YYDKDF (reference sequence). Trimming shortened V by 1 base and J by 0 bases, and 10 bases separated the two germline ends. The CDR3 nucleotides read TGTGCCACCAGCAGAGGCCCACGGAGCTCCTACAATGAGCAGTTCTTC. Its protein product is CATSRGPRSSYNEQFF.

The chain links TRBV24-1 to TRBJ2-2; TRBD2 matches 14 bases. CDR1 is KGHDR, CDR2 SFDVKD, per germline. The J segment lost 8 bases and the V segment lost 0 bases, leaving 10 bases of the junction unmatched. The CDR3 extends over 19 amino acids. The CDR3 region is CATSDLGLAGGLNRGELFF. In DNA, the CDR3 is TGTGCCACCAGTGATTTGGGACTAGCGGGAGGCCTTAACAGAGGGGAGCTGTTTTTT.

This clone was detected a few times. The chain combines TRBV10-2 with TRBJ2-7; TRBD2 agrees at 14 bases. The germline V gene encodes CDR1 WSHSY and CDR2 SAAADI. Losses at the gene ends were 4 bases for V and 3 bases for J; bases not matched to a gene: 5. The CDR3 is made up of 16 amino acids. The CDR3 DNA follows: TGCGCCAGCAGTGCGGGACTAGCGGGAGTCAGCTACGAGCAGTACTTC. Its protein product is CASSAGLAGVSYEQYF.

The CDR3 nucleotides are TGTGCCAGCAGCTTTAGCGGATGGCAGGGTGGCGATACGCAGTATTTT. Translating it yields CASSFSGWQGGDTQYF. The rearrangement uses TRBV7-8 and TRBJ2-3; D possibly corresponds to TRBD2 (6 bases). This CDR3 contains 16 residues. Per germline, CDR1 SGHVS and CDR2 FQNEAQ. Deletions cut 3 bases from V and 6 bases from J, with 19 bases between.